The clone carrying this T cell receptor (beta chain) was counted ten times or more. Its antigen is unknown. Trimming left V 1 base short and J 7 bases short, with 11 bases between. This CDR3 region has 14 residues. Germline V CDR1 and CDR2: SNHLY, FYNNEI. Amplification targeted TCR beta CDR3 regions from RNA transcripts. A first-round RT-PCR of the TCR CDR3 used the HTBI primer set. TCRdb independently ran MiXCR on the multiplex PCR reads; one entry per CDR3 protein. The sample holds 300,000 to 400,000 distinct CDR3 sequences, about 13% seen once. This entry is derived from a study of T cells in Graves' hyperthyroidism and ophthalmopathy. About the research overall: It was at initial diagnosis, before any treatment, that peripheral blood was collected. Study-level points and caveats: Among thyroid clonotypes expanded above 0.001, most also appeared in blood.

Subjects aged 18 to 65 presented with newly diagnosed hyperthyroidism of less than 2 months' duration. The source of the PBMCs was 10 ml of fresh peripheral blood. Specimen: blood. The chain is built from TRBV2 and TRBJ2-1; D tentatively reads TRBD1 or TRBD2 (5 bases each). The sequence derives from a woman younger than 35 with Graves' hyperthyroidism. CDR3 in amino acids: CASSEDEGRNEQFF. The CDR3 bases are TGTGCCAGCAGTGAAGACGAGGGGCGTAATGAGCAGTTCTTC.